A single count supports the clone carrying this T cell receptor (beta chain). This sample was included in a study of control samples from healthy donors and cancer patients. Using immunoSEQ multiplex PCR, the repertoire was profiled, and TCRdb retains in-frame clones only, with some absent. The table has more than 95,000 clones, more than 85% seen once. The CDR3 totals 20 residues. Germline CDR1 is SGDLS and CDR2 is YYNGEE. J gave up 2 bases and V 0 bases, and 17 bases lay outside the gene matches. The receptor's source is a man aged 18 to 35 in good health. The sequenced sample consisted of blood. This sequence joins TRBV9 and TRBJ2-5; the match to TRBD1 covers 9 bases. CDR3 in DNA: TGTGCCAGCAGCGTAGGACCGGGACAGGGTAGATTTCGGGGACAAGAGACCCAGTACTTC. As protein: CASSVGPGQGRFRGQETQYF.